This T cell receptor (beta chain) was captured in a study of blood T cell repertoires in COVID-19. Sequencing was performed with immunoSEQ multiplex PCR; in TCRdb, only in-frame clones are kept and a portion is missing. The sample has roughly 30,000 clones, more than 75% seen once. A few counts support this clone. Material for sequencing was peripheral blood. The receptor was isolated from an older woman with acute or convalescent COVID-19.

The CDR3 bases are TGCAGCGTCGGACGGGGTCATGAAGACGCCAATGAGCAGTTCTTC. The encoded protein is CSVGRGHEDANEQFF. The chain recombines TRBV29-1 with TRBJ2-1; a possible D gene is TRBD2 (5 bases). Trimming took 6 bases from V and 6 from J, leaving 21 bases between them. Germline CDR1 reads SQVTM; CDR2 reads ANQGSEA. The CDR3 loop spans 15 amino acids.